This T cell receptor beta chain was captured in a study of spatial heterogeneity in lung cancer (dated by TCRdb to between 2018 and 2021). Looking at the study overall: The donors were about 71 patients from the lung TRACERx cohort who had early-stage, untreated non-small cell lung cancer. In the raw uncorrected reads, each unique combination of TCR and UMI appeared more than ten times on average. TCR alpha and beta repertoires were quantitatively compared across multiple tumor regions, matched nontumor lung and blood in non-small cell lung cancer. TCR repertoire features were related to nonsynonymous mutation counts determined by whole-exome sequencing of tumor tissue. Follow-up PBMC samples were sequenced whenever available, and the median time to follow-up was roughly 22 months after resection. More beta-chain than alpha-chain transcripts were consistently detected, likely reflecting higher beta-chain transcript abundance. At surgery, around 200 tumor regions, around 64 matched nontumor lung samples and more than 55 PBMC samples were TCR-sequenced for both alpha and beta chains. Broader findings and caveats from the paper: Confirming at a functional level the hypothesis that regional TCRs recognize regional mutations was considered to require additional single-cell paired TCR alpha and beta sequencing. Comparisons of baseline and follow-up blood repertoires included only 14 patients. Ubiquitous expanded tumor TCRs were detected in blood more often at tumor resection than at routine follow-up.

The CDR3 starts with the cysteine, ends with the phenylalanine, and has 13 residues. This entry keeps only the CDR3 DNA: 39 bases, framed from base 1. Trimming costs V 7 bases and J 1 base, and their ends lie 13 bases apart. CDR1 SQVTM and CDR2 ANQGSEA were looked up in the germline V gene. The library was made by 5' RACE. Sequenced using a NextSeq 500. In the TCR library protocol, a unique molecular identifier was attached to each TCR cDNA molecule so that PCR and sequencing errors could be corrected. Concerning the study's data processing: Decombinator tools were used for TCR identification, UMI-based error correction and CDR3 extraction. TCRs above a frequency of 2 per 1,000, corresponding to the top 1% of the tumor frequency distribution, were defined as expanded. Each repertoire was subsampled 100 times to 5,000 TCRs, after which Renyi diversity was computed with the R vegan package. To build CDR3 similarity networks, amino acid triplet string-kernel similarity was used, and CDR3s were connected when their pairwise similarity was above 0.82. TCRdb reworked the public reads: Q25 trimming with fastp, MiXCR clone assembly, productive beta chains retained. Rows merge per CDR3 protein into single entries with the most common DNA and genes. These V and J calls are TCRdb output, not the study's own analysis. The table for this sample lists about 120,000 distinct CDR3 sequences; 10% to 15% of them were counted only once. The top ten clonotypes cover around 16% of the sample.

With respect to this clonotype: No antigen is known for it. Base qualities are not recorded, but no much larger clone differs from it by a single base.

Sample time point, as interpreted from the label and publication: blood at routine non-recurrence follow-up after resection. Whole RNA extracted from tumor and nontumor lung tissue, or from cryopreserved PBMC samples, was used for TCR sequencing without cell sorting. A patient was chosen for TCR sequencing only when enough RNA was available from at least two tumor regions. Here the chain combines TRBV29-1 and TRBJ2-5, with the D segment identity uncertain. The sequencing here drew on PBMCs, taken at follow-up. This TCR came from a male donor with early-stage non-small cell lung cancer. The base sequence is TGCAGCGCCTCACAACGAGTCCAAGAGACCCAGTACTTC. The translation is CSASQRVQETQYF. The CDR3 plus the reference TRBV29-1 and TRBJ2-5 genes for the other parts give the full variable domain: SAVISQKPSRDICQRGTSLTIQCQVDSQVTMMFWYRQQPGQSLTLIATANQGSEATYESGFVIDKFPISRPNLTFSTLTVSNMSPEDSSIYLCSASQRVQETQYFGPGTRLLVL.